These T cell receptor beta chains were read from a single sample in a study of T-cell reconstitution after alpha-beta-depleted transplantation in children. TCRdb fed the PCR reads into MiXCR, producing one record per CDR3 protein. In the table there are about 350,000 distinct CDR3 sequences, 15% to 20% of which are singletons. The source material was PBMCs, mostly from graft donor cells, sampled 360 days after TCRalphabeta/CD19-depleted stem cell transplant. These receptors all come from a male patient between 2 and 10 years old who had a stem cell transplant for acute lymphoblastic leukemia, so the T cells may come from the graft donor. CDR3s leave out the opening cysteine and the closing phenylalanine or tryptophan. Fields, in order: V gene, J gene, CDR3 protein.

>TRBV12-3/TRBV12-4|TRBJ2-1
ASSSTFDRGSYNEQF
>TRBV4-3|TRBJ2-3
ASSQVSLPGQGMSMDTQY
>TRBV7-9|TRBJ2-1
ASSLPLGQGYNEQF
>TRBV12-3/TRBV12-4|TRBJ2-4
ASSFSGLNIQY
>TRBV7-6|TRBJ2-5
ASSQGLAQETQY
>TRBV5-8|TRBJ1-2
ASSIPATGLLGYT
>TRBV6-1|TRBJ2-1
ARSGSSSYNEQF
>TRBV4-1|TRBJ2-1
ASSHNRESSGREF
>TRBV13|TRBJ2-7
ASSSLAGVTLSGLDFHYEQY
>TRBV4-3|TRBJ2-3
ASSQDGRAGADTQY
>TRBV6-2/TRBV6-3|TRBJ2-2
ASSRPGQGKTGELF
>TRBV7-2|TRBJ2-1
ASSWQTSGRTARSSYNEQF
>TRBV7-9|TRBJ1-6
ASEHGGVGTPLH
>TRBV5-1|TRBJ2-5
ASSLLGTGVTAGQETQY
>TRBV29-1|TRBJ2-5
SVASYQETQY
>TRBV10-3|TRBJ1-1
AIRRGDTEAF
>TRBV5-6|TRBJ2-3
ASSLGVGLAALVTDTQY